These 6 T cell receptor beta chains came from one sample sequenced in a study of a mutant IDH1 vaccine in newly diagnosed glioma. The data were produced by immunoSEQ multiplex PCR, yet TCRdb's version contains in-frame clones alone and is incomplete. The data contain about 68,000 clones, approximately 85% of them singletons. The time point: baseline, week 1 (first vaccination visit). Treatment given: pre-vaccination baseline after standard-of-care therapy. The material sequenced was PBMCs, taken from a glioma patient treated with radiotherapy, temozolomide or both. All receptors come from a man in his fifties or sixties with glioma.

CDR3 region: CASSLETSLIGYTF. In DNA form, the CDR3 reads TGTGCCAGCAGTTTGGAAACTTCCCTGATTGGCTACACCTTC. The chain recombines TRBV28 with TRBJ1-2; D gene uncertain. Between the trimmed V and J ends, which lost 3 bases and 7 bases, there was a span of 15 bases. The CDR3 contains 14 residues. Germline V gene sequence: CDR1 MDHEN, CDR2 SYDVKM.

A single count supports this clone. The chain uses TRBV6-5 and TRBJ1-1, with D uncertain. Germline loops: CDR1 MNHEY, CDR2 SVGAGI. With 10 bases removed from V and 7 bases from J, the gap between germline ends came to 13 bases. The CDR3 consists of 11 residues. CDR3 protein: CATFRTYEAFF. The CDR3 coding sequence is TGTGCCACCTTTAGGACTTATGAAGCTTTCTTT.

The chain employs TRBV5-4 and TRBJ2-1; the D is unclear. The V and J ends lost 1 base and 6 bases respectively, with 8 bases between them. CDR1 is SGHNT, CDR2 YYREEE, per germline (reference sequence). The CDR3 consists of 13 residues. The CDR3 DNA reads TGTGCCAGCAGCTTGTGGGGTCCCAATGAGCAGTTCTTC. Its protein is CASSLWGPNEQFF.

The CDR3 DNA reads as TGTGCCAGCAATCACCCCAGGGCGGCCGAGACCCAGTACTTC. It yields the protein CASNHPRAAETQYF. V is TRBV2 and J is TRBJ2-5, with TRBD1 as a possible D gene (5 bases). The germline V gene has CDR1 SNHLY and CDR2 FYNNEI. The CDR3 has 14 amino acids. V dropped 7 bases and J dropped 5 bases, with 17 bases sitting between them.

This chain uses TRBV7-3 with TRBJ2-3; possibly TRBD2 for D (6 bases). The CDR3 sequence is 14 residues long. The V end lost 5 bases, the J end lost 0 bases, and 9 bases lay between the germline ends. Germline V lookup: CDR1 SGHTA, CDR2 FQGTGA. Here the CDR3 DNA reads TGTGCCAGCAGCCCCCGGGGGAGCACAGATACGCAGTATTTT. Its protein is CASSPRGSTDTQYF. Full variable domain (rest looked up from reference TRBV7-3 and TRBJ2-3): GAGVSQTPSNKVTEKGKYVELRCDPISGHTALYWYRQSLGQGPEFLIYFQGTGAADDSGLPNDRFFAVRPEGSVSTLKIQRTERGDSAVYLCASSPRGSTDTQYFGPGTRLTVL.

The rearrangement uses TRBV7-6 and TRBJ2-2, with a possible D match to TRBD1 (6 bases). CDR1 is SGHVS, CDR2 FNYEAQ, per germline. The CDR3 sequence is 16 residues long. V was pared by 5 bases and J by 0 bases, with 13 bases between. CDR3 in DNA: TGTGCCAGCAGCCAGACAGGAAACGCGAACACCGGGGAGCTGTTTTTT. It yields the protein CASSQTGNANTGELFF.